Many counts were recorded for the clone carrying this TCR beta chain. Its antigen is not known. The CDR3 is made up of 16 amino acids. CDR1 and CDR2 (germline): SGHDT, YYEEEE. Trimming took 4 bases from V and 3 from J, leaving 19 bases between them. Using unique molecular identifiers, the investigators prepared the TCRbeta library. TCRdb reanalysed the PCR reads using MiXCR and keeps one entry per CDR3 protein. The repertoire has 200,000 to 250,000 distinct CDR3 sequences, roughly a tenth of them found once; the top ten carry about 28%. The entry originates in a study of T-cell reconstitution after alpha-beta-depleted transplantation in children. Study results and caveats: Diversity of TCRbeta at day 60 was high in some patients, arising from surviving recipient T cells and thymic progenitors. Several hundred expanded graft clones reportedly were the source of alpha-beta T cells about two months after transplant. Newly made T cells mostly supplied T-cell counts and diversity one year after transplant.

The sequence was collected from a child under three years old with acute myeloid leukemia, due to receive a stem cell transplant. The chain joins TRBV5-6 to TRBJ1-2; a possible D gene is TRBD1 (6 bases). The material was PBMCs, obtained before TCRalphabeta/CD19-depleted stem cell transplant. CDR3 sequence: CASSRKYRDKDYGYTF. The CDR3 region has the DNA TGTGCCAGCAGCCGAAAATACCGGGACAAAGACTATGGCTACACCTTC.